This TCR beta chain was profiled in a study of blood T cell repertoires in COVID-19. Germline lookup yields CDR1 LNHNV and CDR2 YYDKDF (reference sequence). CDR3 length: 12 residues. V was shortened by 4 bases and J by 9 bases, with 10 bases between the two germline ends. The method was immunoSEQ multiplex PCR; TCRdb's version includes in-frame clones alone and lacks a portion of them. The sample comprises roughly 150,000 clones, about 77% of which are singletons, and 14% rests with the top ten. The J gene is TRBJ1-5, the V gene TRBV15, with no clear D. The sample taken for sequencing was peripheral blood. The receptor was derived from a woman aged 80 or older with acute or convalescent COVID-19. This chain's CDR3 is CATSTLGLPQHF. CDR3 coding DNA: TGTGCCACCAGCACTCTCGGACTGCCCCAGCATTTT. The whole variable domain, remainder taken from reference TRBV15 and TRBJ1-5, is DAMVIQNPRYQVTQFGKPVTLSCSQTLNHNVMYWYQQKSSQAPKLLFHYYDKDFNNEADTPDNFQSRRPNTSFCFLDIRSPGLGDTAMYLCATSTLGLPQHFGDGTRLSIL.